A selection of T cell receptor beta chains follows, all from one sample in a study of T-cell reconstitution after alpha-beta-depleted transplantation in children. In TCRdb, the PCR reads were re-called with MiXCR into one record per CDR3 protein. The data hold around 700,000 distinct CDR3 sequences, with approximately 14% observed a single time. The sample here was PBMCs, taken before TCRalphabeta/CD19-depleted stem cell transplant. These receptors originate from a girl between 2 and 10 years old with congenital amegakaryocytic thrombocytopenia, due to receive a stem cell transplant. Both conserved end residues are part of each CDR3. A D gene is named only where the DNA matches it firmly. For some rows the clone size is stated as once, few or many, or as a class when expanded; others skip it.

clone size: few; D gene: TRBD2; J gene: TRBJ2-7; V gene: TRBV20-1; CDR3 DNA: TGCAGTACCCATAGCGGGTTCAACGAGCAGTACTTC; CDR3 protein: CSTHSGFNEQYF
clone size: many; D gene: NA; J gene: TRBJ2-5; V gene: TRBV5-1; CDR3 DNA: TGCGCCAGCAGCTTGAACTTACCCCAAGAGACCCAGTACTTC; CDR3 protein: CASSLNLPQETQYF
clone size: NA; D gene: NA; J gene: TRBJ1-5; V gene: TRBV20-1; CDR3 DNA: TGCAGTGGACAGACTTATAGCAATCAGCCCCAGCATTTT; CDR3 protein: CSGQTYSNQPQHF
clone size: many; D gene: TRBD2; J gene: TRBJ2-1; V gene: TRBV27; CDR3 DNA: TGTGCCAGCAGCTTGGGGAGGGGTAGTAATGAGCAGTTCTTC; CDR3 protein: CASSLGRGSNEQFF
clone size: few; D gene: TRBD2; J gene: TRBJ2-7; V gene: TRBV20-1; CDR3 DNA: TGCAGTGCTGAGGCTAGCGGGAGGCTCTACGAGCAGTACTTC; CDR3 protein: CSAEASGRLYEQYF
clone size: many; D gene: NA; J gene: TRBJ1-4; V gene: TRBV7-9; CDR3 DNA: TGTGCCAGCAGCGAAGGAGCAACTAATGAAAAACTGTTTTTT; CDR3 protein: CASSEGATNEKLFF
clone size: many; D gene: NA; J gene: TRBJ2-2; V gene: TRBV20-1; CDR3 DNA: TGCAGTGTGGGGCAGGGGATGAACACCGGGGAGCTGTTTTTT; CDR3 protein: CSVGQGMNTGELFF
clone size: many; D gene: NA; J gene: TRBJ1-6; V gene: TRBV28; CDR3 DNA: TGTGCCAGCAGCATACAGGGACGGGGTCCACCCCTCCACTTT; CDR3 protein: CASSIQGRGPPLHF
clone size: few; D gene: TRBD1; J gene: TRBJ2-5; V gene: TRBV5-6; CDR3 DNA: TGTGCCAGCAGCCCCATTTGGGATCAGGGGGCGGAGACCCAGTACTTC; CDR3 protein: CASSPIWDQGAETQYF
clone size: few; D gene: TRBD1; J gene: TRBJ1-2; V gene: TRBV5-1; CDR3 DNA: TGCGCCAGCAGCTATCGGACAGGATCTAACTATGGCTACACCTTC; CDR3 protein: CASSYRTGSNYGYTF
clone size: many; D gene: NA; J gene: TRBJ2-5; V gene: TRBV15; CDR3 DNA: TGTGCCACCAGCAGAGCGAATAAAGGGGAAGAGACCCAGTACTTC; CDR3 protein: CATSRANKGEETQYF
clone size: many; D gene: TRBD1; J gene: TRBJ2-2; V gene: TRBV10-3; CDR3 DNA: TGTGCCATCAGTAGCCGGGACAGGGCGACCGGGGAGCTGTTTTTT; CDR3 protein: CAISSRDRATGELFF
clone size: NA; D gene: TRBD1; J gene: TRBJ1-1; V gene: TRBV5-1; CDR3 DNA: TGCGCCAGCAGCTGGGGACAGGGGCCCACTGAAGCTTTCTTT; CDR3 protein: CASSWGQGPTEAFF
clone size: many; D gene: TRBD2; J gene: TRBJ2-5; V gene: TRBV20-1; CDR3 DNA: TGCAGTGCTAGAGATCAGACTAGCGGGAGAGAGACCCAGTACTTC; CDR3 protein: CSARDQTSGRETQYF
clone size: NA; D gene: TRBD1; J gene: TRBJ2-7; V gene: TRBV5-5; CDR3 DNA: TGTGCCAGCAGCCCACGACAGGGAGCCCCCTACGAGCAGTACTTC; CDR3 protein: CASSPRQGAPYEQYF
clone size: NA; D gene: NA; J gene: TRBJ2-7; V gene: TRBV25-1; CDR3 DNA: TGTGCCAGCCGTGAGCAGGGCGGGTTTTACGAGCAGTACTTC; CDR3 protein: CASREQGGFYEQYF
clone size: NA; D gene: TRBD2; J gene: TRBJ2-1; V gene: TRBV5-1; CDR3 DNA: TGCGCCAGCAGCGTGGGCCACGGGGGGGTTGGCTACAATGAGCAGTTCTTC; CDR3 protein: CASSVGHGGVGYNEQFF
clone size: NA; D gene: TRBD1; J gene: TRBJ1-5; V gene: TRBV6-1; CDR3 DNA: TGTGCCAGCCTTTCGGACAGGGGGCTTTTTCAGCCCCAGCATTTT; CDR3 protein: CASLSDRGLFQPQHF
clone size: many; D gene: NA; J gene: TRBJ2-1; V gene: TRBV20-1; CDR3 DNA: TGCAGTGCTAGGGGGCGGGCGCCCAGCTCCTACAATGAGCAGTTCTTC; CDR3 protein: CSARGRAPSSYNEQFF
clone size: many; D gene: NA; J gene: TRBJ1-2; V gene: TRBV20-1; CDR3 DNA: TGCAGTGCATACGTGGGGGGCCTCTATGGCTACACCTTC; CDR3 protein: CSAYVGGLYGYTF
clone size: many; D gene: TRBD2; J gene: TRBJ2-3; V gene: TRBV20-1; CDR3 DNA: TGCAGTGCGAAATTAGCGGGAGGGCTTCGAACAGATACGCAGTATTTT; CDR3 protein: CSAKLAGGLRTDTQYF
clone size: few; D gene: TRBD2; J gene: TRBJ2-5; V gene: TRBV5-1; CDR3 DNA: TGCGCCAGCAGCGTGGTTCCTTCACTAGCGGGACAAGAGACCCAGTACTTC; CDR3 protein: CASSVVPSLAGQETQYF
clone size: many; D gene: TRBD1; J gene: TRBJ2-5; V gene: TRBV15; CDR3 DNA: TGTGCCACCAGCAGAGATCGGACAGGGGGGACCCAGTACTTC; CDR3 protein: CATSRDRTGGTQYF
clone size: NA; D gene: NA; J gene: TRBJ2-3; V gene: TRBV3-1; CDR3 DNA: TGTGCCAGCAGCCCGTCTAGCGCGACCACAGATACGCAGTATTTT; CDR3 protein: CASSPSSATTDTQYF
clone size: many; D gene: TRBD1; J gene: TRBJ2-7; V gene: TRBV12-3/TRBV12-4; CDR3 DNA: TGTGCCAGCAGTGTCAGGGGGAACTCCTACGAGCAGTACTTC; CDR3 protein: CASSVRGNSYEQYF
clone size: NA; D gene: NA; J gene: TRBJ1-5; V gene: TRBV3-1; CDR3 DNA: TGTGCCAGCAGCCAAGATCTTGTGACGGGGCCCCAGCATTTT; CDR3 protein: CASSQDLVTGPQHF
clone size: many; D gene: TRBD1; J gene: TRBJ1-2; V gene: TRBV12-3/TRBV12-4; CDR3 DNA: TGTGCCAGCAGTTTGGGGACAGCAAGCTATGGCTACACCTTC; CDR3 protein: CASSLGTASYGYTF
clone size: many; D gene: NA; J gene: TRBJ1-6; V gene: TRBV12-3/TRBV12-4; CDR3 DNA: TGTGCCAGCAGCCTAACTTCGTATAATTCACCCCTCCACTTT; CDR3 protein: CASSLTSYNSPLHF
clone size: NA; D gene: NA; J gene: TRBJ2-1; V gene: TRBV5-1; CDR3 DNA: TGCGCCAGCAGCTCTATGGACGGACCCAACGCCAATGAGCAGTTCTTC; CDR3 protein: CASSSMDGPNANEQFF
clone size: NA; D gene: TRBD1; J gene: TRBJ2-2; V gene: TRBV12-3/TRBV12-4; CDR3 DNA: TGTGCCAGCAGTGTGAGGTGGACGGGACAGGGCACCGGGGAGCTGTTTTTT; CDR3 protein: CASSVRWTGQGTGELFF
clone size: many; D gene: NA; J gene: TRBJ2-3; V gene: TRBV20-1; CDR3 DNA: TGCAGTGTAGGGTTAGCAAGCCTCACAGATACGCAGTATTTT; CDR3 protein: CSVGLASLTDTQYF
clone size: NA; D gene: NA; J gene: TRBJ1-1; V gene: TRBV5-5; CDR3 DNA: TGTGCCAGCAGCCCGATTTTAGGAGGGAACACTGAAGCTTTCTTT; CDR3 protein: CASSPILGGNTEAFF
clone size: NA; D gene: NA; J gene: TRBJ2-3; V gene: TRBV18; CDR3 DNA: TGTGCCAGCTCACCACCCGGGGGCAGTGCAGATACGCAGTATTTT; CDR3 protein: CASSPPGGSADTQYF
clone size: NA; D gene: TRBD2; J gene: TRBJ2-1; V gene: TRBV30; CDR3 DNA: TGTGCCTGGAGAAGGATAGCGGGAGGTTATGAGCAGTTCTTC; CDR3 protein: CAWRRIAGGYEQFF
clone size: NA; D gene: TRBD2; J gene: TRBJ2-1; V gene: TRBV4-1; CDR3 DNA: TGCGCCAGCAGCCAAAGCTCTAGCGGGAGCTATGAGCAGTTCTTC; CDR3 protein: CASSQSSSGSYEQFF
clone size: many; D gene: TRBD2; J gene: TRBJ2-3; V gene: TRBV11-3; CDR3 DNA: TGTGCCAGCAGCCCTCGCAGGGCTAGCGGGAGCGCAGATACGCAGTATTTT; CDR3 protein: CASSPRRASGSADTQYF
clone size: NA; D gene: NA; J gene: TRBJ2-1; V gene: TRBV7-9; CDR3 DNA: TGTGCCAGCAGCATATCCACTGGTCGTGGGAATGAGCAGTTCTTC; CDR3 protein: CASSISTGRGNEQFF
clone size: many; D gene: NA; J gene: TRBJ2-1; V gene: TRBV6-5; CDR3 DNA: TGTGCCAGCAGTTATAGACTAGTCCAGAATGAGCAGTTCTTC; CDR3 protein: CASSYRLVQNEQFF
clone size: many; D gene: NA; J gene: TRBJ1-5; V gene: TRBV20-1; CDR3 DNA: TGCAGTGCTAGGCAGGGATTATATAGCAATCAGCCCCAGCATTTT; CDR3 protein: CSARQGLYSNQPQHF
clone size: NA; D gene: TRBD1; J gene: TRBJ2-4; V gene: TRBV20-1; CDR3 DNA: TGCAGTGCTAGCGTGACAGGGACCAAAAACATTCAGTACTTC; CDR3 protein: CSASVTGTKNIQYF
clone size: few; D gene: TRBD2; J gene: TRBJ2-7; V gene: TRBV27; CDR3 DNA: TGTGCCAGCAGACGCCGGACTAGCGGGGCCGGGGTCTACGAGCAGTACTTC; CDR3 protein: CASRRRTSGAGVYEQYF
clone size: many; D gene: TRBD2; J gene: TRBJ2-4; V gene: TRBV25-1; CDR3 DNA: TGTGCCAGCAGTGAAACGTCCGGGACTAGCGGGAGGACGATTCAGTACTTT; CDR3 protein: CASSETSGTSGRTIQYF
clone size: NA; D gene: NA; J gene: TRBJ2-5; V gene: TRBV10-3; CDR3 DNA: TGTGCCATCAGGAAGGGACTGCTGGCCGAGACCCAGTACTTC; CDR3 protein: CAIRKGLLAETQYF
clone size: many; D gene: NA; J gene: TRBJ1-1; V gene: TRBV27; CDR3 DNA: TGTGCCAGCCTAGGCGGTTCGAACACTGAAGCTTTCTTT; CDR3 protein: CASLGGSNTEAFF
clone size: many; D gene: NA; J gene: TRBJ2-3; V gene: TRBV20-1; CDR3 DNA: TGCAGTGCTAGCTCTACACAGGGAACAGATACGCAGTATTTT; CDR3 protein: CSASSTQGTDTQYF
clone size: few; D gene: NA; J gene: TRBJ1-3; V gene: TRBV12-3/TRBV12-4; CDR3 DNA: TGTGCCAGCAGCCCAGAATCTGGAAACACCATATATTTT; CDR3 protein: CASSPESGNTIYF